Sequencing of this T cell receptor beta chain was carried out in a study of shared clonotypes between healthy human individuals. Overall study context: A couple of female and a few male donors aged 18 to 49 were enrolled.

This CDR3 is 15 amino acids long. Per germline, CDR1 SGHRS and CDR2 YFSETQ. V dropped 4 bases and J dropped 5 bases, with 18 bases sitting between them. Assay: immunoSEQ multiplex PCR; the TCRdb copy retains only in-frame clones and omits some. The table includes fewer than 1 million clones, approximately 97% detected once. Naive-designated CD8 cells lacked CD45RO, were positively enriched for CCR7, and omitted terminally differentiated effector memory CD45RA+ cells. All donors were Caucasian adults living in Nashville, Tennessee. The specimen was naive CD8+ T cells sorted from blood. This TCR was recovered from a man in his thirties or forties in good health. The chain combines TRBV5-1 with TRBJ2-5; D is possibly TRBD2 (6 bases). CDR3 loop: CASSTWGRTGETQYF. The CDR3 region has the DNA TGCGCCAGCAGCACCTGGGGGAGGACGGGTGAGACCCAGTACTTC. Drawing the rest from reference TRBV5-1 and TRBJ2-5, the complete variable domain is KAGVTQTPRYLIKTRGQQVTLSCSPISGHRSVSWYQQTPGQGLQFLFEYFSETQRNKGNFPGRFSGRQFSNSRSEMNVSTLELGDSALYLCASSTWGRTGETQYFGPGTRLLVL.